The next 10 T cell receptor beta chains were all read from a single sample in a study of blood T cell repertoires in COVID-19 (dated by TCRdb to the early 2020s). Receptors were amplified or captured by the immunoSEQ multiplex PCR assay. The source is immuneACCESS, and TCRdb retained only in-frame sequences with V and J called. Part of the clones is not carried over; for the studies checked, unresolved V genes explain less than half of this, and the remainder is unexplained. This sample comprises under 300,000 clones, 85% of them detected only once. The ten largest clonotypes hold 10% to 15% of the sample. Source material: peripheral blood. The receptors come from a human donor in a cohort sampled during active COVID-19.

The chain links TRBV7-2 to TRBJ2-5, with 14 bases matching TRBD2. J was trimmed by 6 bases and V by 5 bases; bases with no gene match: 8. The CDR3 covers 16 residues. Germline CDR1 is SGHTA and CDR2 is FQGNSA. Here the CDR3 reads CASSTPGTSGRKTQYF. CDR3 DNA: TGTGCCAGCAGCACCCCCGGGACTAGCGGGAGAAAGACCCAGTACTTC.

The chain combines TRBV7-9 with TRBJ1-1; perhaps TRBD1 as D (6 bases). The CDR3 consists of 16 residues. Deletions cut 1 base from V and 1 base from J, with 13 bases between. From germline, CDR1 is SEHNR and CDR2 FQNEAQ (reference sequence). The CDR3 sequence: CASSLGTAMRNTEAFF. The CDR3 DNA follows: TGTGCCAGCAGCTTAGGGACAGCGATGAGGAACACTGAAGCTTTCTTT.

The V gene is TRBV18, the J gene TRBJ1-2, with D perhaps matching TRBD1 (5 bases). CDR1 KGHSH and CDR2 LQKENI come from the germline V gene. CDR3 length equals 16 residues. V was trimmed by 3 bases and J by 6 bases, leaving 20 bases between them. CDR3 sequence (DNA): TGTGCCAGCTCACCGACAGAAACTACTCCTATTCATGGCTACACCTTC. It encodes CASSPTETTPIHGYTF.

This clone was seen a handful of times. This chain's CDR3 is CASSPWAKTEAFF. Written as DNA, the CDR3 is TGTGCCAGCAGCCCCTGGGCAAAGACTGAAGCTTTCTTT. The chain joins TRBV7-9 to TRBJ1-1; D unclear. The CDR3 loop spans 13 amino acids. V lost 5 bases to trimming and J lost 5 bases, with 12 bases between them. Germline CDR1 reads SEHNR; CDR2 reads FQNEAQ (reference sequence).

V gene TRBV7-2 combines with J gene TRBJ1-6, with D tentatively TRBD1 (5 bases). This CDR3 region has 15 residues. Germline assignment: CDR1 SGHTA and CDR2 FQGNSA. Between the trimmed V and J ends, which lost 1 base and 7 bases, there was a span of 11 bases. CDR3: CASSLVTGANSPLHF. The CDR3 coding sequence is TGTGCCAGCAGCTTAGTAACAGGAGCCAATTCACCCCTCCACTTT.

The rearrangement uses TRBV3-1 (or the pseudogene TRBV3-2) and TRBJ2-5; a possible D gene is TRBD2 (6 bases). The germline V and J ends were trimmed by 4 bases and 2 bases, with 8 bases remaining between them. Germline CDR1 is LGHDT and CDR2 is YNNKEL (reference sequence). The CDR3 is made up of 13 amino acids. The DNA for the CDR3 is TGTGCCAGCAGCCCGACTAGTCAAGAGACCCAGTACTTC. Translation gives CASSPTSQETQYF.

This chain's CDR3 is CASSSYPLDRDTEAFF. The CDR3 region has the DNA TGTGCCAGTAGTTCTTATCCATTGGACAGGGACACTGAAGCTTTCTTT. This rearrangement joins TRBV19 to TRBJ1-1; 8 positions match TRBD1. This CDR3 comprises 16 residues. The germline gives CDR1 LNHDA, CDR2 SQIVND (reference sequence). V lost 5 bases and J lost 3; bases outside the gene matches: 11.

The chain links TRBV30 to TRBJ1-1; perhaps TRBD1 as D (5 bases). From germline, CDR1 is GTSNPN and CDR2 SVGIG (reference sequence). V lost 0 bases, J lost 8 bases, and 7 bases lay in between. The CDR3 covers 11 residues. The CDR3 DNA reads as TGTGCCTGGAGTGTTAACAGGGAAGCTTTCTTT. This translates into CAWSVNREAFF.

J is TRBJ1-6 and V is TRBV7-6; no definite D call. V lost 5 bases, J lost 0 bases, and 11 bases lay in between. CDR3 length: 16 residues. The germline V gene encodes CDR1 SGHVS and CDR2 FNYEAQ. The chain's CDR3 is CASSLFSSSYNSPLHF. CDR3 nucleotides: TGTGCCAGCAGCCTATTTTCTTCCTCCTATAATTCACCCCTCCACTTT.

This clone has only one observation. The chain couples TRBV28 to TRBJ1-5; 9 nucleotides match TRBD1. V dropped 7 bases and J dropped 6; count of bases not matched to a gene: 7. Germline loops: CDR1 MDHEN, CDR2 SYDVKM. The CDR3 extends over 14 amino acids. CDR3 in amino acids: CASKGGQGGQPQHF. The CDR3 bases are TGTGCCAGCAAGGGGGGACAGGGCGGTCAGCCCCAGCATTTT.